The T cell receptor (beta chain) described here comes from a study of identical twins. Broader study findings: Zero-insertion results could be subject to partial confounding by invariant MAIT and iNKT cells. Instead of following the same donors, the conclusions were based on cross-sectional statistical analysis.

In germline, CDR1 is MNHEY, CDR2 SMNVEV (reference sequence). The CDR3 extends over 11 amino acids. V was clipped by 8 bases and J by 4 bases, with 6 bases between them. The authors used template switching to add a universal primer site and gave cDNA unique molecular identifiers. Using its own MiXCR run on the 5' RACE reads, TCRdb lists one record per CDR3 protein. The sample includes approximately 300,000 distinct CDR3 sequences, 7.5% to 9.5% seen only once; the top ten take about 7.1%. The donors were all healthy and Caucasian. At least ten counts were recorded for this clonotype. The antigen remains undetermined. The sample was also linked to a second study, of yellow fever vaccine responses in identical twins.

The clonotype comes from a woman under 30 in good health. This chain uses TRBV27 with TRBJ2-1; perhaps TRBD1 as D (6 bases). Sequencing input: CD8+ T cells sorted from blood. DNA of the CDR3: TGTGCCAGCGGACAGTACAATGAGCAGTTCTTC. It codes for CASGQYNEQFF.